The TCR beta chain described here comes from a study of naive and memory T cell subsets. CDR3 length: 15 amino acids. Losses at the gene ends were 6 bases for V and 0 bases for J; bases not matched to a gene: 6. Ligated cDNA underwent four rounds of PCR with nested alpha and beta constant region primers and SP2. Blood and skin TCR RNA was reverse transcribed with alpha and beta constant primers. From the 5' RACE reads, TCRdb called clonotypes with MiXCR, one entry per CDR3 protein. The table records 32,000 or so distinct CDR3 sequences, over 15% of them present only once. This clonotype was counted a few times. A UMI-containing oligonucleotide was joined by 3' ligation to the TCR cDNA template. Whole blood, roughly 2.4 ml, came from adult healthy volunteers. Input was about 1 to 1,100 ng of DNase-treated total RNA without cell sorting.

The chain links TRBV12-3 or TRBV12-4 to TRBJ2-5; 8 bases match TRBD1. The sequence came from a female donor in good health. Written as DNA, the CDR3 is TGTGCCAGCAGGAACCGACAGGGGTACCAAGAGACCCAGTACTTC. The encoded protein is CASRNRQGYQETQYF.